This T cell receptor (beta chain) came from a study of T cell changes during pregnancy in multiple sclerosis. Clones were read by immunoSEQ multiplex PCR, and TCRdb kept only the in-frame ones, dropping some. The sample comprises about 20,000 clones, approximately 91% of which are singletons, and 20% rests with the top ten. The sequenced sample was CD8+ T cells from peripheral blood mononuclear cells, obtained after pregnancy. The TCR sequence derives from a female donor in good health, enrolled as a control in a pregnancy study.

For the CDR3, the DNA is TGTGCCAGCAGTGGGGGACAGGAACACAATGAGCAGTTCTTC. It translates to CASSGGQEHNEQFF. The chain uses TRBV6-4 and TRBJ2-1; 8 nucleotides match TRBD1. After removal of 4 bases from V and 5 bases from J, the junction contained 4 bases not matched to a gene. CDR1 and CDR2 (germline): MRHNA, SNTAGT. The CDR3 contains 14 residues.